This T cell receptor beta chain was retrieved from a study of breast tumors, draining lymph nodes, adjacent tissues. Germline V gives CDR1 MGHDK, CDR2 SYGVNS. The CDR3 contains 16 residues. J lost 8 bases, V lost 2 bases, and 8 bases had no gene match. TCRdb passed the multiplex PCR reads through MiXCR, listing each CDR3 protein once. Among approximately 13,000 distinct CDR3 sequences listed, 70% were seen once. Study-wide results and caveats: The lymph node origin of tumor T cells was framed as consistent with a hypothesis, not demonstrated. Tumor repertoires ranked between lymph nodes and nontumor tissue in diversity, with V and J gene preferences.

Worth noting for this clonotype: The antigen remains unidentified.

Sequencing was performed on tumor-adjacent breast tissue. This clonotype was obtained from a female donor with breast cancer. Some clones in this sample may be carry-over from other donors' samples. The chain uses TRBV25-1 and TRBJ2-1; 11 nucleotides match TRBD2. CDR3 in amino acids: CASSEARLAGRDEQFF. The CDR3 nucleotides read TGTGCCAGCAGTGAAGCGCGACTAGCGGGAAGGGATGAGCAGTTCTTC.